This T cell receptor beta chain derives from a study of T cell repertoires in cytomegalovirus infection. The CDR3 runs 17 residues. Germline assignment: CDR1 SGHTA and CDR2 FQGNSA. Trimming took 1 base from V and 7 from J; bases not matched to a gene: 7. As to this clonotype: Its specificity is not known.

TCRdb reprocessed the reads with MiXCR, giving one entry per CDR3 protein. The sample has under 500,000 distinct CDR3 sequences, 42% seen once; the top ten hold around two fifths. Specimen: cultured PBMCs, collected from culture after CMV antigen stimulation. The sequence was collected from a human donor in good health (CMV status not recorded). Some clones in this sample may be carry-over from other donors' samples. The chain carries TRBV7-2 and TRBJ2-1, with 13 bases aligning to TRBD2. The CDR3 loop is CASSLGGGLAGFNEQFF. DNA for the CDR3: TGTGCCAGCAGCTTAGGGGGGGGACTAGCGGGGTTTAATGAGCAGTTCTTC.